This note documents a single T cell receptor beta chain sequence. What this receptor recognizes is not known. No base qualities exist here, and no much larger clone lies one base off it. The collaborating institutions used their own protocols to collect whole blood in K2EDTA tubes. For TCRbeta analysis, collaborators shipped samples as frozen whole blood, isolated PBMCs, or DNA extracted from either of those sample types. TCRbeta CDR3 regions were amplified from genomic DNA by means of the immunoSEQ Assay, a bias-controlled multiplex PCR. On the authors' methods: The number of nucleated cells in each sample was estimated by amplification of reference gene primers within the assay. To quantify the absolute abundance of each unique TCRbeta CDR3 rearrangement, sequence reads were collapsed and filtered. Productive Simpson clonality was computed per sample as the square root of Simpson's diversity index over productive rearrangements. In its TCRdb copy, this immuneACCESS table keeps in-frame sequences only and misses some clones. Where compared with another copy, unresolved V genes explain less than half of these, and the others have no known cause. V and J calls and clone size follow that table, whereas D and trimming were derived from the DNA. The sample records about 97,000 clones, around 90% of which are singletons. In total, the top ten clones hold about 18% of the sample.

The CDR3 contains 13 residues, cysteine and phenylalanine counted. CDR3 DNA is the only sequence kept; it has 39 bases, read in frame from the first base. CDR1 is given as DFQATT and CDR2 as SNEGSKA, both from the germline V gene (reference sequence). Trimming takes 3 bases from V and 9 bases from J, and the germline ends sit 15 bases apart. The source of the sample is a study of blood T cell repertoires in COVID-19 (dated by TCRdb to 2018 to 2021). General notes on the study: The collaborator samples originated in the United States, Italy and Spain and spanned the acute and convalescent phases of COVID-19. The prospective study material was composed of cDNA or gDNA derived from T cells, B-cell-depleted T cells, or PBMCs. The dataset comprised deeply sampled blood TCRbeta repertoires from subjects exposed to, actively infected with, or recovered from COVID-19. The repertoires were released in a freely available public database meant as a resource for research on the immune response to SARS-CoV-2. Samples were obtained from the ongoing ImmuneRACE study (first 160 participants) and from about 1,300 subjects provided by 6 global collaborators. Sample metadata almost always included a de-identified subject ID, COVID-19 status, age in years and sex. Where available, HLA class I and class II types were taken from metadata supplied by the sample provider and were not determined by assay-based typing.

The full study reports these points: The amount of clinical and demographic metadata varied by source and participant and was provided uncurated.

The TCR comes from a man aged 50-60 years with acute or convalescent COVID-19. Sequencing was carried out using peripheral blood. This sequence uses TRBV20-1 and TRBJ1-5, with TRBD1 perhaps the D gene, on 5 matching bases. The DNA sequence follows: TGCAGTGCTAGTGAGACAGTCGCCCGGCCCCAGCATTTT. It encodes CSASETVARPQHF.